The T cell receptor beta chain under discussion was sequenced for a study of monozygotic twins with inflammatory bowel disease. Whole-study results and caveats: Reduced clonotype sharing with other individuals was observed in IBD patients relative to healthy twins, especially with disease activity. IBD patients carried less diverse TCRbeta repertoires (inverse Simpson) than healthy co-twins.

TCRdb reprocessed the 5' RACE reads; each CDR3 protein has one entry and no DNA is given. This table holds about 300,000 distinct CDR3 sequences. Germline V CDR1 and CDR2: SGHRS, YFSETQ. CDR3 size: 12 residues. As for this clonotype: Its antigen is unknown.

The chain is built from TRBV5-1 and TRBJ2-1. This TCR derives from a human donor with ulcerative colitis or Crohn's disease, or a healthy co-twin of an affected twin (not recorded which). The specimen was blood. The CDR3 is CASSFEGFEQFF.